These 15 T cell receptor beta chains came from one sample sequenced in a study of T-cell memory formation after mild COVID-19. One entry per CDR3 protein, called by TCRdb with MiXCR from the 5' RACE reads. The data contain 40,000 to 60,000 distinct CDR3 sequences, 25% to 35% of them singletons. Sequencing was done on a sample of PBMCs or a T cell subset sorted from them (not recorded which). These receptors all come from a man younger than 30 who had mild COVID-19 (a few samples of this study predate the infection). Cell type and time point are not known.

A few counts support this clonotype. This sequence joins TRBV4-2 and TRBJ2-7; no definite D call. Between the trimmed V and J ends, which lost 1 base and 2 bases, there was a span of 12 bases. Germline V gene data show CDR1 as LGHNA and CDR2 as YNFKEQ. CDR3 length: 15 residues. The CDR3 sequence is CASSQVEGYTYEQYF. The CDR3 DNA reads TGTGCCAGCAGCCAAGTCGAAGGGTACACCTACGAGCAGTACTTC.

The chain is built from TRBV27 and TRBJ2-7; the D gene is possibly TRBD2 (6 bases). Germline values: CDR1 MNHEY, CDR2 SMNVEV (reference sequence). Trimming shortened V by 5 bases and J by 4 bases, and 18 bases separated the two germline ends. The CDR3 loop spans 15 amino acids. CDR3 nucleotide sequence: TGTGCCAGCAGTGTAGGAGGGACCCCATCTTACGAGCAGTACTTC. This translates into CASSVGGTPSYEQYF.

The CDR3 spells CASSYGTYTGELFF. The CDR3 nucleotides are TGTGCCAGCAGCTATGGGACGTACACCGGGGAGCTGTTTTTT. This chain links TRBV7-2 with TRBJ2-2; the D gene could be TRBD1 or TRBD2 (5 bases each). Between the trimmed V and J ends, which lost 4 bases and 3 bases, there was a span of 9 bases. The CDR3 sequence is 14 residues long. The germline V gene encodes CDR1 SGHTA and CDR2 FQGNSA. The full variable domain, its missing parts supplied by reference TRBV7-2 and TRBJ2-2, is GAGVSQSPSNKVTEKGKDVELRCDPISGHTALYWYRQSLGQGLEFLIYFQGNSAPDKSGLPSDRFSAERTGGSVSTLTIQRTQQEDSAVYLCASSYGTYTGELFFGEGSRLTVL.

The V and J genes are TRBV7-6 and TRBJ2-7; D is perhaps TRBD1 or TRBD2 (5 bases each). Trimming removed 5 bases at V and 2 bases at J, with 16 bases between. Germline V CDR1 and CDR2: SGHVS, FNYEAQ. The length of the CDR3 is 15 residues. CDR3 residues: CASSARRDRPYEQYV. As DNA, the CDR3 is TGTGCCAGCAGCGCACGCCGGGACCGACCCTACGAGCAGTACGTC.

The CDR3 region has the DNA TGCAGTTTCAGGGGGATTAAAAACTACAATGAGCAGTTCTTC. Translating gives CSFRGIKNYNEQFF. This chain links TRBV20-1 with TRBJ2-1; TRBD1 matches at 7 bases. This CDR3 is 14 amino acids long. Germline V gene data show CDR1 as DFQATT and CDR2 as SNEGSKA (reference sequence). Trimming removed 8 bases from V and 3 bases from J; junction bases left unmatched: 10.

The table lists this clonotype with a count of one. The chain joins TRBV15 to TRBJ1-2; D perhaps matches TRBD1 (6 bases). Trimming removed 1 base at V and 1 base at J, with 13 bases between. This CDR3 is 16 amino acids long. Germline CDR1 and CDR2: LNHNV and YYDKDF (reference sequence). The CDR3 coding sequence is TGTGCCACCAGCAGAGCAGTGGGGGGCTTTAACTATGGCTACACCTTC. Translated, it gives CATSRAVGGFNYGYTF.

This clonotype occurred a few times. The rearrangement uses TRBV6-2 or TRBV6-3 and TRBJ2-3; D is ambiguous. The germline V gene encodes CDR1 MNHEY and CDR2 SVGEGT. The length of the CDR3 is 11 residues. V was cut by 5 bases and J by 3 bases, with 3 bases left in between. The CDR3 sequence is CASSHTDTQYF. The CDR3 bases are TGTGCCAGCAGTCATACAGATACGCAGTATTTT.

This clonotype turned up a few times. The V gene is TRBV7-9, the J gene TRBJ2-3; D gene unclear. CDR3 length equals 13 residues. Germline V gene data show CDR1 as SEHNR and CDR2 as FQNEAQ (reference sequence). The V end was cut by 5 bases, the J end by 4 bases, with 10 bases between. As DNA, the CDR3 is TGTGCCAGCAGCCCCCCCTTGGCAGATACGCAGTATTTT. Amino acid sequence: CASSPPLADTQYF.

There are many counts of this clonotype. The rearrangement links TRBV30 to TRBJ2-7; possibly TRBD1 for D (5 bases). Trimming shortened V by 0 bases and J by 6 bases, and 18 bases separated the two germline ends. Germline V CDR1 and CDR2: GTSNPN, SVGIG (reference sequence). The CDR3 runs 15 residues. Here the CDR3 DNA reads TGTGCCTGGAGTGTAGGGGCGACGGCCCTGGCCGAGCAGTACTTC. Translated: CAWSVGATALAEQYF.

CDR3 nucleotides: TGCAGCGTTGTAACCAGGTTCATCGAGCAGTACTTC. Its protein is CSVVTRFIEQYF. The V gene is TRBV29-1, the J gene TRBJ2-7; D uncertain. The V and J ends lost 4 bases and 6 bases respectively, with 13 bases between them. CDR1 SQVTM and CDR2 ANQGSEA come from the germline V gene. CDR3 length: 12 amino acids.

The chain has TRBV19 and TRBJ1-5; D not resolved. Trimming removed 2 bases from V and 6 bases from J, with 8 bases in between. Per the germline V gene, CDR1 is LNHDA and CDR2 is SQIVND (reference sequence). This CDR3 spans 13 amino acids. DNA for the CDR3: TGTGCCAGTAGTATACTAGGGAGTCAGCCCCAGCATTTT. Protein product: CASSILGSQPQHF. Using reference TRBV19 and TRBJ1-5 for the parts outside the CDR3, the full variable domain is DGGITQSPKYLFRKEGQNVTLSCEQNLNHDAMYWYRQDPGQGLRLIYYSQIVNDFQKGDIAEGYSVSREKKESFPLTVTSAQKNPTAFYLCASSILGSQPQHFGDGTRLSIL.

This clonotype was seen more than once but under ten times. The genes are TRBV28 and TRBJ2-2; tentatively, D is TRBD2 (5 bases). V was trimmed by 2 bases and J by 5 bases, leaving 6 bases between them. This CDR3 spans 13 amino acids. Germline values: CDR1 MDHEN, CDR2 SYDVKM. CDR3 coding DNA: TGTGCCAGCAGTTTAACGGGAACCGGGGAGCTGTTTTTT. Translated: CASSLTGTGELFF.

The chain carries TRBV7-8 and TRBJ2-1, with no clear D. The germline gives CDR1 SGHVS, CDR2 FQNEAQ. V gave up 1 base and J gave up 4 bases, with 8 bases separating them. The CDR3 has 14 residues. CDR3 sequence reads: CASSLESEYNEQFF. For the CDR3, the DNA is TGTGCCAGCAGCTTAGAGTCAGAGTACAATGAGCAGTTCTTC.

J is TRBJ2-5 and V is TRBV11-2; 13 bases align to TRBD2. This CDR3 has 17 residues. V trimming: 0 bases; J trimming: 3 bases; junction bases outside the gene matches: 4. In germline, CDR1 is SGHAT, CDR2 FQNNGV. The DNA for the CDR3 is TGTGCCAGCAGCTTAGATCTACTAGCGGGGGGGAAAGAGACCCAGTACTTC. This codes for CASSLDLLAGGKETQYF.

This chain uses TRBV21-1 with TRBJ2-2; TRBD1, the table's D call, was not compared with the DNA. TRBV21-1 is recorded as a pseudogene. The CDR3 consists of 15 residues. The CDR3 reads CASSNSGENTGELFF. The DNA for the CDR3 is TGTGCCAGCAGCAACTCGGGGGAGAACACCGGGGAGCTGTTTTTT.